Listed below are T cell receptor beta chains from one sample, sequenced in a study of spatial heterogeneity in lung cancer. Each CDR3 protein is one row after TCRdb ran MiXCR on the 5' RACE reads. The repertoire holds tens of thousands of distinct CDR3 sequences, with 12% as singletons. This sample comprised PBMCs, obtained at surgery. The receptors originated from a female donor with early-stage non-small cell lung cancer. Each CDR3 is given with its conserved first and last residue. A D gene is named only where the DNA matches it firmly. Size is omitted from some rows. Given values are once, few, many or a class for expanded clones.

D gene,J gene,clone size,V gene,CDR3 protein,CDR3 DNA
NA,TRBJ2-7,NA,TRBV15,CATNEGQGVYEQYF,TGTGCCACGAACGAAGGGCAGGGTGTCTACGAGCAGTACTTC
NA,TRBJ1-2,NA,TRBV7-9,CASSLNSNYGYTF,TGTGCCAGCAGCCTAAACAGTAACTATGGCTACACCTTC
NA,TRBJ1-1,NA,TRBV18,CASSPVALNTEAFF,TGTGCCAGCTCACCGGTCGCATTGAACACTGAAGCTTTCTTT
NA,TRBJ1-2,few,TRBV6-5,CASSPRVGRNYGYTF,TGTGCCAGCAGTCCGAGGGTCGGAAGGAACTATGGCTACACCTTC
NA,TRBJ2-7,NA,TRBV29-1,CSVVGGMYEQYF,TGCAGCGTTGTTGGGGGTATGTACGAGCAGTACTTC
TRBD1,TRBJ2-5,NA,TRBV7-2,CASSQDRGRRETQYF,TGTGCCAGCAGCCAAGACAGGGGGCGGCGGGAGACCCAGTACTTC
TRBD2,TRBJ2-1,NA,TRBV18,CASSPALAGGSTVNNEQFF,TGTGCCAGCTCACCCGCACTAGCGGGCGGCTCCACGGTGAACAATGAGCAGTTCTTC
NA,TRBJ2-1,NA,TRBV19,CASRFPPSSEQFF,TGTGCCAGTAGATTCCCCCCATCCTCTGAGCAGTTCTTC
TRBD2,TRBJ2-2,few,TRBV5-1,CASSGLAGGANTGELFF,TGCGCCAGCAGCGGACTAGCGGGGGGTGCGAACACCGGGGAGCTGTTTTTT
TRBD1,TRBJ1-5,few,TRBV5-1,CASSLDRGFQPQHF,TGCGCCAGCAGCTTGGACAGGGGATTTCAGCCCCAGCATTTT
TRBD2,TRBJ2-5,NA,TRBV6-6,CASSPRITSGGFQTGQETQYF,TGTGCCAGCAGTCCCCGGATTACTAGCGGGGGATTCCAAACCGGCCAAGAGACCCAGTACTTC
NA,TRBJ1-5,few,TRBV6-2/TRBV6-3,CASSYSGDQPQHF,TGTGCCAGCAGTTACTCGGGGGATCAGCCCCAGCATTTT
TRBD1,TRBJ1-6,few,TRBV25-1,CASSPSSGQGNSPLHF,TGTGCCAGCAGTCCTTCCTCAGGACAGGGGAATTCACCCCTCCACTTT
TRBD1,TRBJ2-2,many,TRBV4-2,CASSPQDRSNTGELFF,TGTGCCAGCAGCCCTCAGGACAGGTCGAACACCGGGGAGCTGTTTTTT
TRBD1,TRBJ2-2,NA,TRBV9,CASNRGNTGELFF,TGTGCCAGCAACAGGGGGAACACCGGGGAGCTGTTTTTT
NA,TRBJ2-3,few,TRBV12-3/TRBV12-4,CASSFSESDTQYF,TGTGCCAGCAGTTTCTCTGAATCAGATACGCAGTATTTT
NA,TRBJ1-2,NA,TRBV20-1,CSASDTRYGYTF,TGCAGTGCTTCGGACACCCGCTATGGCTACACCTTC
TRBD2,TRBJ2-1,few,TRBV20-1,CSARELAGVTYNEQFF,TGCAGTGCTAGAGAGCTAGCGGGGGTGACCTACAATGAGCAGTTCTTC
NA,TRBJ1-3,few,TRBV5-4,CASSFAGGSGNTIYF,TGTGCCAGCAGCTTCGCAGGTGGATCTGGAAACACCATATATTTT
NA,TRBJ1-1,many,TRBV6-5,CASSYMVYGRNTEAFF,TGTGCCAGCAGTTATATGGTTTATGGCCGGAACACTGAAGCTTTCTTT
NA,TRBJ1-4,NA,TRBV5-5,CASSPGPTTNEKLFF,TGTGCCAGCAGCCCGGGACCTACAACTAATGAAAAACTGTTTTTT
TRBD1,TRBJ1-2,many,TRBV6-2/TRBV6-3,CASIPGTGSYGYTF,TGTGCCAGCATCCCCGGGACAGGGTCTTATGGCTACACCTTC
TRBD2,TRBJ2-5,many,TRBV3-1,CASSQGRMSGDQETQYF,TGTGCCAGCAGCCAAGGGCGAATGAGCGGGGACCAAGAGACCCAGTACTTC
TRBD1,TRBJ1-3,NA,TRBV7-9,CASSLVVGGRSGNTIYF,TGTGCCAGCAGCTTAGTGGTAGGGGGCCGATCTGGAAACACCATATATTTT
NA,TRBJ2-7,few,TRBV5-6,CASSLQGYSYEQYF,TGTGCCAGCAGCTTGCAGGGGTACTCCTACGAGCAGTACTTC
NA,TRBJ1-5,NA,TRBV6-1,CASSTMPGAPNQPQHF,TGTGCCAGCAGCACAATGCCGGGGGCCCCCAATCAGCCCCAGCATTTT
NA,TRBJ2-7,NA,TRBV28,CASSPMGALNYEQYF,TGTGCCAGCAGCCCGATGGGCGCCCTGAATTACGAGCAGTACTTC
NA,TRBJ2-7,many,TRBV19,CASSIPGPGNLEQYF,TGTGCCAGTAGTATCCCGGGACCGGGGAACCTCGAGCAGTACTTC
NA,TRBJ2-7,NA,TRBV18,CASSPYRDYEQYF,TGTGCCAGCTCACCCTACAGGGACTACGAGCAGTACTTC
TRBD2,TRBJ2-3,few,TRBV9,CASNAGGVTDTQYF,TGTGCCAGCAACGCGGGAGGCGTCACAGATACGCAGTATTTT
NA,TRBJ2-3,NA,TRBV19,CASSQVPQDTQYF,TGTGCCAGTAGTCAGGTCCCGCAGGATACGCAGTATTTT
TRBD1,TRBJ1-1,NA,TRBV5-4,CASTGQINTEAFF,TGTGCCAGCACGGGACAGATAAACACTGAAGCTTTCTTT
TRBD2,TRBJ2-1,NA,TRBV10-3,CAISESGGAYNEQFF,TGTGCCATCAGTGAGTCGGGGGGGGCCTACAATGAGCAGTTCTTC
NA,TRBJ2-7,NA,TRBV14,CASSQGSGRSSYEQYF,TGTGCCAGCAGCCAAGGGAGTGGCAGGAGCTCCTACGAGCAGTACTTC
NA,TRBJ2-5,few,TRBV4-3,CASSQETRGSPYQETQYF,TGCGCCAGCAGCCAAGAGACACGGGGGTCCCCGTACCAAGAGACCCAGTACTTC
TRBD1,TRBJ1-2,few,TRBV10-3,CAISDMGQGGYGYTF,TGTGCCATCAGTGATATGGGACAGGGAGGCTATGGCTACACCTTC
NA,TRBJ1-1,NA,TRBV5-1,CASSLVEEMGTEAFF,TGCGCCAGCAGCTTGGTCGAGGAGATGGGGACTGAAGCTTTCTTT
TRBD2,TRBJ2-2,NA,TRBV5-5,CASIAGGPHGTGELFF,TGTGCCAGCATTGCGGGGGGCCCCCACGGCACCGGGGAGCTGTTTTTT
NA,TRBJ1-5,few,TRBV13,CASSLRRNQPQHF,TGTGCCAGCAGCTTAAGGCGTAATCAGCCCCAGCATTTT
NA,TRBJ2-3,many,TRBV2,CASSDSPFPRGASTDTQYF,TGTGCCAGCAGTGACAGCCCTTTCCCCCGTGGAGCTAGCACAGATACGCAGTATTTT
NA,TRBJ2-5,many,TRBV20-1,CSAKTAETQYF,TGCAGTGCTAAGACAGCGGAGACCCAGTACTTC
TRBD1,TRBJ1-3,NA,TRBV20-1,CSASSGTGSGNTIYF,TGCAGTGCTAGCTCCGGGACAGGGAGTGGAAACACCATATATTTT
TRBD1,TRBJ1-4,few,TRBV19,CASSIVWTGGEKLFF,TGTGCCAGTAGTATAGTCTGGACAGGTGGAGAAAAACTGTTTTTT
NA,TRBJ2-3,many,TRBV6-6,CASSYRQLTDTQYF,TGTGCCAGCAGTTACCGACAGCTAACAGATACGCAGTATTTT
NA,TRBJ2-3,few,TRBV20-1,CSASGMEPRLGSTDTQYF,TGCAGTGCTAGCGGCATGGAGCCCCGTTTGGGTAGCACAGATACGCAGTATTTT
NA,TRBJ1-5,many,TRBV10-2,CASNQGGFSNQPQHF,TGCGCCAGCAACCAGGGTGGATTTAGCAATCAGCCCCAGCATTTT
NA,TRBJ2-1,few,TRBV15,CATSRWLTDLYNEQFF,TGTGCCACCAGCAGGTGGCTCACGGATTTGTACAATGAGCAGTTCTTC
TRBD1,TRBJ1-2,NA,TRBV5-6,CASSRRDRGYSGYTF,TGTGCCAGCAGCCGACGGGACAGGGGCTACAGTGGCTACACCTTC
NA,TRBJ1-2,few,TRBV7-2,CASSWGDSTFNYGYTF,TGTGCCAGCAGCTGGGGCGACAGCACTTTTAACTATGGCTACACCTTC
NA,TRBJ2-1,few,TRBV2,CASRGNEQFF,TGTGCCAGCAGGGGGAATGAGCAGTTCTTC
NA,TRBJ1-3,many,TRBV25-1,CASRPLGSGNTIYF,TGTGCCAGCAGGCCCCTGGGCTCTGGAAACACCATATATTTT
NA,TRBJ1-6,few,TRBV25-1,CASSDYLNSPLHF,TGTGCCAGCAGTGATTATTTGAATTCACCCCTCCACTTT
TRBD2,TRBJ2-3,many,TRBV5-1,CASSSGTSGPKDTQYF,TGCGCCAGCAGCTCCGGGACTAGCGGGCCTAAAGATACGCAGTATTTT
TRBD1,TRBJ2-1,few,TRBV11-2,CASSIHSGTAFNNEQFF,TGTGCCAGCAGCATACACTCCGGGACAGCGTTCAACAATGAGCAGTTCTTC
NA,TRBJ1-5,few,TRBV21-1,CASSKVWRQGRRNQPQHF,TGTGCCAGCAGCAAAGTCTGGAGACAGGGTCGACGCAATCAGCCCCAGCATTTT
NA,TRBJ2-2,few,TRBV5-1,CASSLFPANTGELFF,TGCGCCAGCAGCTTGTTTCCGGCGAACACCGGGGAGCTGTTTTTT
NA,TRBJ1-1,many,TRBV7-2,CASSLVPGTVMNTEAFF,TGTGCCAGCAGCTTAGTCCCAGGGACGGTCATGAACACTGAAGCTTTCTTT